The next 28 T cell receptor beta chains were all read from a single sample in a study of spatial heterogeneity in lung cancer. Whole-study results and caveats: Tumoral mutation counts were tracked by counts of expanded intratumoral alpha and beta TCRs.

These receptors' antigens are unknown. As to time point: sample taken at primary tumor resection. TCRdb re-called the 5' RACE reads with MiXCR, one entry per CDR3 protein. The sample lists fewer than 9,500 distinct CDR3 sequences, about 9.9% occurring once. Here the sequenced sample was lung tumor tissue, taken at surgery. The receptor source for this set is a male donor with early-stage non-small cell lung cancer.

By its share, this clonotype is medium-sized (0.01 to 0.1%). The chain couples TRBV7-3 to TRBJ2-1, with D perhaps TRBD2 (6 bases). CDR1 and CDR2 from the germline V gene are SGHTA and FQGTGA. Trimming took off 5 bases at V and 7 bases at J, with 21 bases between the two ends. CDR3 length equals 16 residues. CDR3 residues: CASSQRVASARNEQFF. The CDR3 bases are TGTGCCAGCAGCCAAAGGGTGGCTAGCGCAAGGAATGAGCAGTTCTTC.

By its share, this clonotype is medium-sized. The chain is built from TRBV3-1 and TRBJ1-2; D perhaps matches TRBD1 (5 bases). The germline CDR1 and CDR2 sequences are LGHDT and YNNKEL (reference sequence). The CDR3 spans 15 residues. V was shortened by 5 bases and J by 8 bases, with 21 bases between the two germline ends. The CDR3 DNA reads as TGTGCCAGCAGCTCTAGCGGGCAGGGAGGGAAAGGCTACACCTTC. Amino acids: CASSSSGQGGKGYTF.

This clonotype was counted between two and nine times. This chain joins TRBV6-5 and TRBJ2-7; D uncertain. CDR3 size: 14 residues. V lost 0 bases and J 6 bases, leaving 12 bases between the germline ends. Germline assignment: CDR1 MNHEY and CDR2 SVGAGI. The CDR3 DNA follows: TGTGCCAGCAGTTACTCGGGAACGGTGCGCGAGCAGTACTTC. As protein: CASSYSGTVREQYF.

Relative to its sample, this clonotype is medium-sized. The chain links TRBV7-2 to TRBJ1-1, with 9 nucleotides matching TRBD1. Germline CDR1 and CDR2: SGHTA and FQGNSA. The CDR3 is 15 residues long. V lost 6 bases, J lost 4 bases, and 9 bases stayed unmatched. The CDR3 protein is CASRNRQGVSTEAFF. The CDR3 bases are TGTGCCAGCAGGAACCGACAGGGGGTGAGCACTGAAGCTTTCTTT.

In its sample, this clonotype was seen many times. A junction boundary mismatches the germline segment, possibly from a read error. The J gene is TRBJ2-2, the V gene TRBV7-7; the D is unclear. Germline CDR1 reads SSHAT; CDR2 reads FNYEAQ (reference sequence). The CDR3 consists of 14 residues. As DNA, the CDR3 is TGTGCTAGCAGCTTGGTTGGGGACACCGGGGAGCTGTTTTTT. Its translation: CASSLVGDTGELFF.

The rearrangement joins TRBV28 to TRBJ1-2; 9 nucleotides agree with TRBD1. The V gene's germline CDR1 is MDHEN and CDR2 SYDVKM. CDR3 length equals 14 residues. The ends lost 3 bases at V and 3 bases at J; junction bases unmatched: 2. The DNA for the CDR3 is TGTGCCAGCAGTTTTGGGGACAGGGACTATGGCTACACCTTC. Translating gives CASSFGDRDYGYTF.

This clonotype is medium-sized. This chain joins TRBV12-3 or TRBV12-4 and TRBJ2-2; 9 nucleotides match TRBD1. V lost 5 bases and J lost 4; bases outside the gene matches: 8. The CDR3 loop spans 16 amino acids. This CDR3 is CASSTQGARSTGELFF. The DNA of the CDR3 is TGTGCCAGCAGTACACAGGGGGCGCGGTCCACCGGGGAGCTGTTTTTT.

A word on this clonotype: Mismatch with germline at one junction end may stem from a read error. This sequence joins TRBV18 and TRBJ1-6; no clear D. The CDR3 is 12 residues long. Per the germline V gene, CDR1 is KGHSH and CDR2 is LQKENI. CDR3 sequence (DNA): TGTGCCAGCTCACCGAATAATTCGCCCCTCCACTTT. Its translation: CASSPNNSPLHF.

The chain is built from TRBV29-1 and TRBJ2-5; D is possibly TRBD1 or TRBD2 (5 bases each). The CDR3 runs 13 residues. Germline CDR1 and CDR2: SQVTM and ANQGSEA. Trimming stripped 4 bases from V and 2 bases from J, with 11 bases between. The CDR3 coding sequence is TGCAGCGTTGCGGGGCACCCACAAGAGACCCAGTACTTC. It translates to CSVAGHPQETQYF.

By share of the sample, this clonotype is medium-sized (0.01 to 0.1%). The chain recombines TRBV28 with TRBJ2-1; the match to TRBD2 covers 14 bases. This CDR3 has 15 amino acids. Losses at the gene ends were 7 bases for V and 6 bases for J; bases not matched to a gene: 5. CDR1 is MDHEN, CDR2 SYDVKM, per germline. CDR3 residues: CASKVGLAGVNEQFF. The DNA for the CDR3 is TGTGCCAGCAAAGTGGGACTAGCGGGAGTCAATGAGCAGTTCTTC.

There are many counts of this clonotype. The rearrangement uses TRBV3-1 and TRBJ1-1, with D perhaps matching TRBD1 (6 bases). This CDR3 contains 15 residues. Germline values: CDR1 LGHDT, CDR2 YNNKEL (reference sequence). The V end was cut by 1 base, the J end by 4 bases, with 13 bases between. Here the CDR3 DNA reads TGTGCCAGCAGCCAAGCCAGGGGTTTGGGCACTGAAGCTTTCTTT. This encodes CASSQARGLGTEAFF.

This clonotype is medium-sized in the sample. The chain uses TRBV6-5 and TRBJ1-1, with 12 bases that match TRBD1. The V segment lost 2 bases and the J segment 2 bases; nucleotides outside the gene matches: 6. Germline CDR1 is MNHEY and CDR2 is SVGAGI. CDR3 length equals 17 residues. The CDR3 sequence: CASSYKGQGASNTEAFF. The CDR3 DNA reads TGTGCCAGCAGTTACAAGGGACAGGGGGCGAGCAACACTGAAGCTTTCTTT.

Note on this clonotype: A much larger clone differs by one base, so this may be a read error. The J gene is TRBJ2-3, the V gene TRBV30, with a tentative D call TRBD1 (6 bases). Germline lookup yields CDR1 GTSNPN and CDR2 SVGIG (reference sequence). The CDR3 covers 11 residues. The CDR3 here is CAWATGDTQNF. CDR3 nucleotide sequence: TGTGCCTGGGCGACAGGTGATACGCAGAATTTT.

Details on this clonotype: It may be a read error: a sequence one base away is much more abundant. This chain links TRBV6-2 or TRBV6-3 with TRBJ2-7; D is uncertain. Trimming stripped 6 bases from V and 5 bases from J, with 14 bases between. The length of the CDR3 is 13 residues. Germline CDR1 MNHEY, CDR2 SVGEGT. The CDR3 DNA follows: TGTGCCAGCAGCCGGGTAGGGTCCAACGAGCAGTACTTC. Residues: CASSRVGSNEQYF.

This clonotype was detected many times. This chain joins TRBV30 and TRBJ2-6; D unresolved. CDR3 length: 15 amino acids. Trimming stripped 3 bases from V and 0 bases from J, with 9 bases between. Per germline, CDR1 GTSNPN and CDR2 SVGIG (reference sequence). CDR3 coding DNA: TGTGCCTGGAGCAAAGGAACCTCTGGGGCCAACGTCCTGACTTTC. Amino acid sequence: CAWSKGTSGANVLTF.

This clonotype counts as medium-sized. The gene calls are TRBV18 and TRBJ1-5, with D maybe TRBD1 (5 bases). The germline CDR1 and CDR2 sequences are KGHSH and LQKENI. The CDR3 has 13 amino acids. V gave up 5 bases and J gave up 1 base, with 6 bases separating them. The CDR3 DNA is TGTGCCAGCTCAGGGGACAGCAATCAGCCCCAGCATTTT. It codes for CASSGDSNQPQHF.

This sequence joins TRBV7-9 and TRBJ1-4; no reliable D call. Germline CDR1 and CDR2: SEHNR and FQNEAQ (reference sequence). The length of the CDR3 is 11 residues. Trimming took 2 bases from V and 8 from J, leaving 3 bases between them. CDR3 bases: TGTGCCAGCAGCTTATCCGAAAAACTGTTTTTT. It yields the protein CASSLSEKLFF. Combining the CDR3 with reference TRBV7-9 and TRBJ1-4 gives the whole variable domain DTGVSQNPRHKITKRGQNVTFRCDPISEHNRLYWYRQTLGQGPEFLTYFQNEAQLEKSRLLSDRFSAERPKGSFSTLEIQRTEQGDSAMYLCASSLSEKLFFGSGTQLSVL.

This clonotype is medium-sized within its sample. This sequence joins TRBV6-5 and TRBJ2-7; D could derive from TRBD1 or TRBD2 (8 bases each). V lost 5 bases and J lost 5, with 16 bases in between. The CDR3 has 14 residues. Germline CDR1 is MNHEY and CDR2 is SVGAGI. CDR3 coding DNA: TGTGCCAGCAGTCGACAGGGGACTAGTAACGAGCAGTACTTC. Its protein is CASSRQGTSNEQYF.

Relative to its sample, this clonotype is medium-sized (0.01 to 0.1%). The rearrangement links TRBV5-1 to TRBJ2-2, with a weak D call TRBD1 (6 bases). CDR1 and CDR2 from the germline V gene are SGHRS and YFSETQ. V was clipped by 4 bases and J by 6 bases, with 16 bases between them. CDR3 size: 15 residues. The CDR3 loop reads CASSPRTVVAGELFF. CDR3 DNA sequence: TGCGCCAGCAGCCCAAGGACAGTTGTCGCCGGGGAGCTGTTTTTT.

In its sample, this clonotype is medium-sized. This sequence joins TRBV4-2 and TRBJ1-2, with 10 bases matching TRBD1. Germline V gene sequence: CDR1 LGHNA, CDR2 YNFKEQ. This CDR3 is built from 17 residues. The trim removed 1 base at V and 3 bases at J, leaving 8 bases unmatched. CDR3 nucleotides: TGTGCCAGCAGCCAAGTAGGGACAGGGGATGGCGACTATGGCTACACCTTC. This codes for CASSQVGTGDGDYGYTF.

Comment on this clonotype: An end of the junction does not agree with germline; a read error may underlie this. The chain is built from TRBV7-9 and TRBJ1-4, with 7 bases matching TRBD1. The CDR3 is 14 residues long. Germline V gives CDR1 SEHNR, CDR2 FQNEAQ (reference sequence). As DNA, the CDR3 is TGTGCCAGCAGCCCAGGGACAGCTGGTTTGGAACTGTATTTT. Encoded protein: CASSPGTAGLELYF.

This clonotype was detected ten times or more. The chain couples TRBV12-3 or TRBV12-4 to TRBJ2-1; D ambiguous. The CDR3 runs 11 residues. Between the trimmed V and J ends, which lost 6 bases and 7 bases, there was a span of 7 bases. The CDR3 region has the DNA TGTGCCAGCAGCGTCTCTAATGAGCAGTTCTTC. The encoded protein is CASSVSNEQFF.

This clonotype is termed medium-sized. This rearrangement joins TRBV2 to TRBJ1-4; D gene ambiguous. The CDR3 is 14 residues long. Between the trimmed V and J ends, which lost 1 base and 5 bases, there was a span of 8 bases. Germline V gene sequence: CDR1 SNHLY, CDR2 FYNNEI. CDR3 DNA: TGTGCCAGCAGTGAAGGAGGTCGGAATGAAAAACTGTTTTTT. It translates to CASSEGGRNEKLFF.

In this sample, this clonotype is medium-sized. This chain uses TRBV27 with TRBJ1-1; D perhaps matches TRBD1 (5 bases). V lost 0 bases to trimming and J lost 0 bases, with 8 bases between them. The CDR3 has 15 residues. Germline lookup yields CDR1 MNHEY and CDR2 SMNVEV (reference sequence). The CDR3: CASSLSGGMNTEAFF. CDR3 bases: TGTGCCAGCAGTTTATCCGGGGGAATGAACACTGAAGCTTTCTTT.

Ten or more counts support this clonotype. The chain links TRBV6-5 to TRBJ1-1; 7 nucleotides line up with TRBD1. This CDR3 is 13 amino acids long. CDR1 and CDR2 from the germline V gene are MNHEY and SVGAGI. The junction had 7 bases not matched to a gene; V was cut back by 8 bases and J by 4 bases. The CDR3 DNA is TGTGCCAGCTCCTCCCGACAGGGCACTGAAGCTTTCTTT. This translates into CASSSRQGTEAFF.

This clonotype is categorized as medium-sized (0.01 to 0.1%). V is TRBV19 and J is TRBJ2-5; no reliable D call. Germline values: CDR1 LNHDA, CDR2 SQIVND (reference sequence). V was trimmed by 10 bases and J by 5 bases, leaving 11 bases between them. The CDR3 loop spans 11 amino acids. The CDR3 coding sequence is TGTGCCACCTCAGGTGGGGAGACCCAGTACTTC. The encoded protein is CATSGGETQYF.

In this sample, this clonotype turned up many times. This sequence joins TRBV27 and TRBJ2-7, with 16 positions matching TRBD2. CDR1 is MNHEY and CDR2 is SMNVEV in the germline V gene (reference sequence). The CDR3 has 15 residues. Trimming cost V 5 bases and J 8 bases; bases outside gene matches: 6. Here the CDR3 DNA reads TGTGCCAGCAGTGCACCGGGACTAGCGGGAGGGAAGCAGTACTTC. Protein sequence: CASSAPGLAGGKQYF.

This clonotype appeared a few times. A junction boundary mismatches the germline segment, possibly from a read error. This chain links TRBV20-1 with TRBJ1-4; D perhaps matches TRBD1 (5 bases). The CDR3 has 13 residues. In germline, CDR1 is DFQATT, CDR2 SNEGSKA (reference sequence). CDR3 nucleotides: TGCAGTGCGGGGGACCGTTCTAAAGAAAGACTGTTTTTT. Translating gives CSAGDRSKERLFF.